The 32 T cell receptor beta chains listed next were all sequenced from one sample in a study of cytomegalovirus exposure and HLA in healthy donors. Produced via immunoSEQ multiplex PCR; TCRdb's table is partial and in-frame only. The sample yields about 110,000 clones, under 97% seen once. The sample taken for sequencing was PBMCs. The receptors shown here come from a young woman in good health and CMV-seronegative.

This chain connects TRBV6-5 to TRBJ2-5; a possible D gene is TRBD2 (5 bases). Trimming removed 2 bases from V and 5 bases from J, with 9 bases in between. CDR1 MNHEY and CDR2 SVGAGI come from the germline V gene. This CDR3 is built from 13 residues. CDR3 sequence reads: CASSYEGDETQYF. The DNA for the CDR3 is TGTGCCAGCAGTTACGAGGGCGATGAGACCCAGTACTTC.

The chain recombines TRBV7-9 with TRBJ2-1; TRBD2 might be the D (5 bases). The germline V and J ends were trimmed by 2 bases and 0 bases, with 8 bases remaining between them. The CDR3 runs 15 residues. The germline CDR1 and CDR2 sequences are SEHNR and FQNEAQ (reference sequence). This chain's CDR3 is CASSLRAGSYNEQFF. The CDR3 coding sequence is TGTGCCAGCAGCTTAAGGGCGGGCTCCTACAATGAGCAGTTCTTC.

This clone was recorded only once. The chain carries TRBV2 and TRBJ1-1; a possible D gene is TRBD1 (5 bases). V lost 8 bases, J lost 0 bases, and 13 bases lay in between. The CDR3 consists of 14 residues. CDR1 SNHLY and CDR2 FYNNEI come from the germline V gene. The CDR3 loop is CASGGVSMNTEAFF. The CDR3 bases are TGTGCCAGCGGAGGGGTTTCCATGAACACTGAAGCTTTCTTT.

The chain joins TRBV2 to TRBJ2-3, with D possibly matching TRBD2 (5 bases). This CDR3 has 15 amino acids. V was pared by 3 bases and J by 6 bases, with 16 bases between. The germline V gene encodes CDR1 SNHLY and CDR2 FYNNEI. CDR3 region: CASSDREPRFDTQYF. CDR3 bases: TGTGCCAGCAGTGACCGGGAACCTCGGTTCGATACGCAGTATTTT.

This chain connects TRBV6-1 to TRBJ2-7; TRBD2 is a possible D gene (5 bases). CDR1 and CDR2 (germline): MNHNS, SASEGT. The V gene lost 5 bases and the J gene lost 2 bases, with 13 bases spanning the gap. The CDR3 length is 14 residues. In nucleotides, the CDR3 is TGTGCCAGCAGTAGGGAGTACAGAACCTACGAGCAGTACTTC. Translated: CASSREYRTYEQYF.

The chain has TRBV6-6 and TRBJ2-5; the match to TRBD2 covers 7 bases. The CDR3 totals 14 residues. Germline V lookup: CDR1 MNHNY, CDR2 SVGAGI (reference sequence). V trimming: 5 bases; J trimming: 6 bases; junction bases outside the gene matches: 9. Here the CDR3 DNA reads TGTGCCAGCAGTGCGGGGAGGGGCGTCCAGACCCAGTACTTC. Its translation: CASSAGRGVQTQYF.

The V call is TRBV21-1, the J call TRBJ1-3; the DNA was not compared with TRBD1, the D call given in the table. TRBV21-1 corresponds to a pseudogene. The CDR3 is 17 residues long. In nucleotides, the CDR3 is TGTGCCAGCAGCAAAATAGACAGGGGTCTCGCTGGAAACACCATATATTTT. Protein: CASSKIDRGLAGNTIYF.

The chain couples TRBV11-2 to TRBJ2-2; 10 bases align to TRBD2. This CDR3 spans 17 amino acids. J gave up 3 bases and V 6 bases, and 10 bases lay outside the gene matches. Per the germline V gene, CDR1 is SGHAT and CDR2 is FQNNGV. The CDR3 coding sequence is TGTGCCAGCAGATCCGGGGGGCTAGCGGGGGACACCGGGGAGCTGTTTTTT. Translated: CASRSGGLAGDTGELFF. The full variable domain, in which reference TRBV11-2 and TRBJ2-2 provide the parts outside the CDR3, is EAGVAQSPRYKIIEKRQSVAFWCNPISGHATLYWYQQILGQGPKLLIQFQNNGVVDDSQLPKDRFSAERLKGVDSTLKIQPAKLEDSAVYLCASRSGGLAGDTGELFFGEGSRLTVL.

This chain joins TRBV10-3 and TRBJ1-1; D is undetermined. Between the trimmed V and J ends, which lost 11 bases and 7 bases, there was a span of 29 bases. This CDR3 is 16 amino acids long. The germline V gene encodes CDR1 ENHRY and CDR2 SYGVKD. Here the CDR3 DNA reads TGTGCCCCCCAGTGTGTGTCCCAACCTCGGGGAAGTGAAGCTTTCTTT. This codes for CAPQCVSQPRGSEAFF.

The chain is built from TRBV27 and TRBJ2-3, with D possibly matching TRBD1 (7 bases). The V end lost 5 bases, the J end lost 1 base, and 10 bases lay between the germline ends. The CDR3 has 14 residues. In germline, CDR1 is MNHEY, CDR2 SMNVEV (reference sequence). CDR3 bases: TGTGCCAGCAGTGACAGGGAGGGCACAGATACGCAGTATTTT. Translation: CASSDREGTDTQYF.

The V and J genes are TRBV30 and TRBJ2-7, with 9 bases matching TRBD2. Trimming cost V 3 bases and J 1 base; bases outside gene matches: 4. The V gene's germline CDR1 is GTSNPN and CDR2 SVGIG (reference sequence). The CDR3 spans 14 residues. The chain's CDR3 is CAWSSGGPSYEQYF. The CDR3 region has the DNA TGTGCCTGGAGCAGCGGGGGGCCGTCCTACGAGCAGTACTTC.

The chain carries TRBV2 and TRBJ2-1, with 14 positions matching TRBD2. The CDR3 has 17 amino acids. Losses at the gene ends were 4 bases for V and 3 bases for J; bases not matched to a gene: 5. Germline V CDR1 and CDR2: SNHLY, FYNNEI. The CDR3 DNA reads TGTGCCAGCAGTGGGACTAGCGGGGGGTTCCTCTACAATGAGCAGTTCTTC. Translation gives CASSGTSGGFLYNEQFF.

The chain recombines TRBV4-1 with TRBJ1-1; TRBD1 matches at 7 bases. This CDR3 contains 16 residues. The ends lost 5 bases at V and 0 bases at J; junction bases unmatched: 9. Germline loops: CDR1 MGHRA, CDR2 YSYEKL. The CDR3 DNA reads TGCGCCAGCAGCTCCCGGGGACAGATTGTGAACACTGAAGCTTTCTTT. Translation: CASSSRGQIVNTEAFF.

The chain is built from TRBV4-2 and TRBJ1-1; TRBD1 agrees at 10 bases. CDR1 LGHNA and CDR2 YNFKEQ come from the germline V gene. The V gene end was trimmed by 4 bases and the J gene end by 7 bases; junction bases not matched to a gene: 9. CDR3 size: 15 residues. CDR3 protein: CASSPRQGARVEAFF. CDR3 in DNA: TGTGCCAGCAGCCCAAGACAGGGGGCAAGGGTTGAAGCTTTCTTT.

V usage is TRBV6-1 and J usage is TRBJ2-7; 12 bases fit TRBD2. The J segment lost 2 bases and the V segment lost 5 bases, leaving 1 base of the junction unmatched. Germline CDR1 MNHNS, CDR2 SASEGT. The CDR3 has 14 residues. In nucleotides, the CDR3 is TGTGCCAGCAGTAGGACTAGCGGGGCCTACGAGCAGTACTTC. Protein: CASSRTSGAYEQYF.

The rearrangement joins TRBV10-3 to TRBJ2-3, with D unresolved. The length of the CDR3 is 16 residues. The germline V and J ends were trimmed by 8 bases and 4 bases, with 22 bases remaining between them. The germline CDR1 and CDR2 sequences are ENHRY and SYGVKD. This CDR3 is CAIAVSIVQAADTQYF. CDR3 nucleotides: TGTGCCATCGCAGTGAGTATCGTGCAGGCTGCAGATACGCAGTATTTT.

J is TRBJ2-7 and V is TRBV5-6, with TRBD1 matching over 7 bases. V trimming: 6 bases; J trimming: 2 bases; junction bases outside the gene matches: 8. Germline CDR1 reads SGHDT; CDR2 reads YYEEEE. This CDR3 spans 14 amino acids. The CDR3 DNA follows: TGTGCCAGCACCTGGACAGGATCCGCCTACGAGCAGTACTTC. Translated, it gives CASTWTGSAYEQYF.

The chain joins TRBV28 to TRBJ1-4, with a possible D match to TRBD1 (5 bases). Trimming removed 9 bases from V and 5 bases from J, with 10 bases in between. There are 12 residues in the CDR3. The germline V gene encodes CDR1 MDHEN and CDR2 SYDVKM. CDR3 region: CASGAHNEKLFF. In nucleotides, the CDR3 is TGTGCCAGTGGGGCACACAATGAAAAACTGTTTTTT.

The V gene is TRBV27, the J gene TRBJ2-4; 8 bases are a match to TRBD1. Trimming at V came to 2 bases and at J to 6 bases, leaving 3 bases not matched to a gene. Germline V gene lookup returns CDR1 MNHEY and CDR2 SMNVEV (reference sequence). The CDR3 consists of 14 residues. CDR3 residues: CASSLEGTGNIQYF. DNA of the CDR3: TGTGCCAGCAGTTTAGAGGGGACAGGAAACATTCAGTACTTC.

This rearrangement joins TRBV6-5 to TRBJ2-2, with 8 bases lining up with TRBD2. Germline assignment: CDR1 MNHEY and CDR2 SVGAGI. The CDR3 is 16 amino acids. V lost 2 bases to trimming and J lost 4 bases; unmatched junction nucleotides: 6. CDR3 nucleotide sequence: TGTGCCAGCAGTTACAGGGCGGGGGGAGGCACCGGGGAGCTGTTTTTT. Protein product: CASSYRAGGGTGELFF.

In DNA form, the CDR3 reads TGTGCCAGCAGCTTAGGAGGTAGAGGGTCTGGAAACACCATATATTTT. It encodes CASSLGGRGSGNTIYF. The rearrangement joins TRBV7-2 to TRBJ1-3; D uncertain. Germline CDR1 and CDR2: SGHTA and FQGNSA. The CDR3 length is 16 residues. The V and J ends lost 1 base and 1 base respectively, with 11 bases between them.

The DNA for the CDR3 is TGCGCCAGCAGCTTGGCCCCGGGAACCTACGAGCAGTACTTC. Amino acid sequence: CASSLAPGTYEQYF. The rearrangement joins TRBV5-1 to TRBJ2-7; a weak D match, TRBD2 (5 bases). CDR1 and CDR2 (germline): SGHRS, YFSETQ. Trimming left V 0 bases short and J 2 bases short, with 9 bases between. The length of the CDR3 is 14 residues.

This chain connects TRBV5-5 to TRBJ1-5; possible D gene TRBD1, 6 bases. The CDR3 runs 14 residues. Looked up from germline, CDR1 is SGHKS and CDR2 is YYEKEE (reference sequence). V shed 2 bases and J shed 6 bases, with 12 bases lying between them. CDR3 in DNA: TGTGCCAGCAGCTTTTACAGGGAACGTCAGCCCCAGCATTTT. This translates into CASSFYRERQPQHF.

This clone was observed a single time. This chain joins TRBV29-1 and TRBJ1-2; 7 nucleotides agree with TRBD1. J lost 7 bases, V lost 4 bases, and 9 bases had no gene match. From germline, CDR1 is SQVTM and CDR2 ANQGSEA. This CDR3 comprises 13 residues. The CDR3 here is CSVGASGTAGYTF. CDR3 DNA sequence: TGCAGCGTTGGGGCGTCCGGGACAGCTGGCTACACCTTC.

V gene TRBV5-1 combines with J gene TRBJ2-3; D may be TRBD1 (5 bases). The germline V gene encodes CDR1 SGHRS and CDR2 YFSETQ. This CDR3 is 13 amino acids long. The germline V and J ends were trimmed by 4 bases and 5 bases, with 11 bases remaining between them. This chain's CDR3 is CASSPTAKDTQYF. The DNA for the CDR3 is TGCGCCAGCAGCCCGACAGCTAAAGATACGCAGTATTTT.

The chain joins TRBV14 to TRBJ2-1, with 7 positions matching TRBD1. Germline V CDR1 and CDR2: SGHDN, FVKESK. This CDR3 has 15 amino acids. Unmatched junction bases numbered 7, after V lost 4 bases and J lost 4 bases. The CDR3 DNA is TGTGCCAGCAGCCGTTTCGGGACAGAGTACAATGAGCAGTTCTTC. Its protein is CASSRFGTEYNEQFF.

The CDR3 region is CASSITGGETQYF. The CDR3, as DNA: TGTGCCAGCAGCATAACCGGGGGAGAGACCCAGTACTTC. J is TRBJ2-5 and V is TRBV5-4, with D perhaps TRBD2 (6 bases). V gave up 4 bases and J gave up 4 bases, with 11 bases separating them. CDR1 is SGHNT, CDR2 YYREEE, per germline (reference sequence). The CDR3 contains 13 residues. Filled out from reference TRBV5-4 and TRBJ2-5, the complete variable domain reads ETGVTQSPTHLIKTRGQQVTLRCSSQSGHNTVSWYQQALGQGPQFIFQYYREEENGRGNFPPRFSGLQFPNYSSELNVNALELDDSALYLCASSITGGETQYFGPGTRLLVL.

The rearrangement uses TRBV5-1 and TRBJ2-5, with unresolved D. Germline V CDR1 and CDR2: SGHRS, YFSETQ. V was pared by 0 bases and J by 0 bases, with 6 bases between. The CDR3 sequence is 14 residues long. For the CDR3, the DNA is TGCGCCAGCAGCTTGGGGGCGTACCAAGAGACCCAGTACTTC. Protein: CASSLGAYQETQYF.

J is TRBJ1-4 and V is TRBV4-3, with D possibly being TRBD1 (5 bases). The CDR3 sequence is 15 residues long. V lost 0 bases, J lost 5 bases, and 10 bases lay in between. Germline-derived CDR1 and CDR2 are LGHNA and YSLEER. Here the CDR3 reads CASSQDRRQNEKLFF. CDR3 nucleotides: TGCGCCAGCAGCCAAGATAGGCGACAGAATGAAAAACTGTTTTTT.

The chain carries TRBV9 and TRBJ1-4; D not resolved. The germline V and J ends were trimmed by 0 bases and 4 bases, with 13 bases remaining between them. This CDR3 comprises 16 residues. Germline CDR1 SGDLS, CDR2 YYNGEE. The CDR3 DNA reads TGTGCCAGCAGCGTAGCTCTGGGCCCCGGTAATGAAAAACTGTTTTTT. Residues: CASSVALGPGNEKLFF.

The J gene is TRBJ2-4, the V gene TRBV6-6, with 8 bases that match TRBD1. After removal of 5 bases from V and 5 bases from J, the junction contained 5 bases not matched to a gene. Germline CDR1 is MNHNY and CDR2 is SVGAGI (reference sequence). The CDR3 spans 14 residues. DNA for the CDR3: TGTGCCAGCAGTCAATCAGGGGGCCAAAACATTCAGTACTTC. Translation: CASSQSGGQNIQYF.

The V gene is TRBV7-8, the J gene TRBJ1-2; 9 bases match TRBD1. The CDR3 is made up of 15 amino acids. Germline loops: CDR1 SGHVS, CDR2 FQNEAQ. J gave up 7 bases and V 0 bases, and 6 bases lay outside the gene matches. The CDR3 sequence is CASSLAQGTGPGYTF. CDR3 in DNA: TGTGCCAGCAGCTTAGCGCAGGGGACAGGGCCTGGCTACACCTTC.